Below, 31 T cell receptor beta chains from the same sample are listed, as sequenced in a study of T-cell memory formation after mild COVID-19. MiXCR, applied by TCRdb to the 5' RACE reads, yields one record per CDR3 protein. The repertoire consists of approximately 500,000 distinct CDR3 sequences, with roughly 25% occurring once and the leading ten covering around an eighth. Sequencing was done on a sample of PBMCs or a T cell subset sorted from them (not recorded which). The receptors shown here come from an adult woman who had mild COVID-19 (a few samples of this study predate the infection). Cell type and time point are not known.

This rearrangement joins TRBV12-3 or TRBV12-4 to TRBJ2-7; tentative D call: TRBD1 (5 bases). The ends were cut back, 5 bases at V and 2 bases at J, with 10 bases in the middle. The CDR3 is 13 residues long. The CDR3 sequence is CASSKDRAYEQYF. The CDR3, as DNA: TGTGCCAGCAGTAAAGACAGAGCCTACGAGCAGTACTTC.

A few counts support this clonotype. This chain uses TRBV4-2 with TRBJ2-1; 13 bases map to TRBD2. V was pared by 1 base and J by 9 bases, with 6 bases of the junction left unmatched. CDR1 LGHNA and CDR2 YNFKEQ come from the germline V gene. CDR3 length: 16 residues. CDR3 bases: TGTGCCAGCAGCCAAGCAACTAGCGGGAGGGCCGGTGAGCAGTTCTTC. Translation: CASSQATSGRAGEQFF.

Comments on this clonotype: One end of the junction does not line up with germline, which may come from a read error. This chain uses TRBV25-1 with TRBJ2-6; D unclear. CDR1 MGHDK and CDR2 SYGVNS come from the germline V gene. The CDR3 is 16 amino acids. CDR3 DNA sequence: TGTGCCAGAAGTGAAACTCCAGTCTCTGGGGCCAACGTCCTGACTTTC. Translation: CARSETPVSGANVLTF.

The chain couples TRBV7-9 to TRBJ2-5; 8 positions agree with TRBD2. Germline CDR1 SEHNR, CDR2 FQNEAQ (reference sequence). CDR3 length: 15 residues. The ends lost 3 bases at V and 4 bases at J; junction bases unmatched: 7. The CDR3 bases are TGTGCCAGCAGCTTTTCCGGGGGGGATCGAGAGACCCAGTACTTC. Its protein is CASSFSGGDRETQYF.

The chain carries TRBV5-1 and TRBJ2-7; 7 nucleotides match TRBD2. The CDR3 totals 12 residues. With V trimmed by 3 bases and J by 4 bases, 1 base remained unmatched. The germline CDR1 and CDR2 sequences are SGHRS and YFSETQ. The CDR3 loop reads CASSWEGYEQYF. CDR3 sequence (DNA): TGCGCCAGCAGCTGGGAGGGATACGAGCAGTACTTC.

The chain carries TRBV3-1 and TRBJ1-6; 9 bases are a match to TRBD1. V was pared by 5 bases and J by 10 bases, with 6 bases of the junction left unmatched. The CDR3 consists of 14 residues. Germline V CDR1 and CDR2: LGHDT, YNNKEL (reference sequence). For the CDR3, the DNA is TGTGCCAGCAGCGTACAGGGGGCAAGATCACCCCTCCACTTT. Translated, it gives CASSVQGARSPLHF.

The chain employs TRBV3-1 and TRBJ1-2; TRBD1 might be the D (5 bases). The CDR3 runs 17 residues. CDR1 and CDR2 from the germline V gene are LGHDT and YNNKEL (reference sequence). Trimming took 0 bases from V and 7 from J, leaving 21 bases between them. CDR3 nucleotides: TGTGCCAGCAGCCAAGACTACGCCCGGGGGTCTCGGAGTGGCTACACCTTC. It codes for CASSQDYARGSRSGYTF.

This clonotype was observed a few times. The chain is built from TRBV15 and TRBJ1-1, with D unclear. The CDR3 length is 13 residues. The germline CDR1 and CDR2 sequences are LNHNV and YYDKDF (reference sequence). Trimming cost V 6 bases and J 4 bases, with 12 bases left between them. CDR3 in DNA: TGTGCCACCAGTCAGGTTTCGTCCACTGAAGCTTTCTTT. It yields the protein CATSQVSSTEAFF.

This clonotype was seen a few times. This CDR3 reads CATSDLPSGPYNEQFF. The CDR3 nucleotides read TGTGCCACCAGTGATCTCCCCTCGGGGCCCTACAATGAGCAGTTCTTC. The chain links TRBV24-1 to TRBJ2-1; D assignment may be TRBD1 or TRBD2 (5 bases each). This CDR3 comprises 16 residues. The V end lost 3 bases, the J end lost 2 bases, and 13 bases lay between the germline ends. From germline, CDR1 is KGHDR and CDR2 SFDVKD.

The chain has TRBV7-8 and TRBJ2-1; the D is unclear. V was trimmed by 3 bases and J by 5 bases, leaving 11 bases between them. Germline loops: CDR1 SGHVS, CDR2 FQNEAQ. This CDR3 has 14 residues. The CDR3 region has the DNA TGTGCCAGCAGCTTGGGGTTGGAAGACAATGAGCAGTTCTTC. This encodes CASSLGLEDNEQFF.

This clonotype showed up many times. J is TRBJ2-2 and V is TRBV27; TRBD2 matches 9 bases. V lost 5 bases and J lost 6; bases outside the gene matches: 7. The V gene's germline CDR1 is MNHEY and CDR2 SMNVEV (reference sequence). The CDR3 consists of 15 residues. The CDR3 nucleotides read TGTGCCAGCAGTCCGGGACTAGCTCGGCCCGGGGAGCTGTTTTTT. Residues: CASSPGLARPGELFF.

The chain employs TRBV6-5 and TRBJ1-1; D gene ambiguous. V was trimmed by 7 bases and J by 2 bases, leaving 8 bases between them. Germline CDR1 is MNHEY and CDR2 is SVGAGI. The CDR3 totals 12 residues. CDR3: CASTEGNTEAFF. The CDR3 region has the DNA TGTGCCAGCACCGAGGGCAACACTGAAGCTTTCTTT.

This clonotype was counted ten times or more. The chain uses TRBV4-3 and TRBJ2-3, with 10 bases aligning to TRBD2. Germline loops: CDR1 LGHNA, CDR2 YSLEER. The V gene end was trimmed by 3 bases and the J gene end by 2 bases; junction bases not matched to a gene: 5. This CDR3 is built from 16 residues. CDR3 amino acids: CASSQLAGVVTDTQYF. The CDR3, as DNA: TGCGCCAGCAGCCAGCTAGCGGGAGTAGTCACAGATACGCAGTATTTT.

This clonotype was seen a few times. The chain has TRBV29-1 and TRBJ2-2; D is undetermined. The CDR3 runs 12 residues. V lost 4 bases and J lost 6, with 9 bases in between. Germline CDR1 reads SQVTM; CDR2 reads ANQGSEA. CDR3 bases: TGCAGCGTTGCGGCCATTGCCGGGGAGCTGTTTTTT. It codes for CSVAAIAGELFF.

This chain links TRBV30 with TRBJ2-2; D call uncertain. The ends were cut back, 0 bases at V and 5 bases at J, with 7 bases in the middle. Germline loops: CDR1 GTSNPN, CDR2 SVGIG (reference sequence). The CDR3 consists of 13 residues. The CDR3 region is CAWSVLETGELFF. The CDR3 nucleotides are TGTGCCTGGAGTGTCTTAGAGACCGGGGAGCTGTTTTTT. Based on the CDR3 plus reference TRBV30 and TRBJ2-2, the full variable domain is SQTIHQWPATLVQPVGSPLSLECTVEGTSNPNLYWYRQAAGRGLQLLFYSVGIGQISSEVPQNLSASRPQDRQFILSSKKLLLSDSGFYLCAWSVLETGELFFGEGSRLTVL.

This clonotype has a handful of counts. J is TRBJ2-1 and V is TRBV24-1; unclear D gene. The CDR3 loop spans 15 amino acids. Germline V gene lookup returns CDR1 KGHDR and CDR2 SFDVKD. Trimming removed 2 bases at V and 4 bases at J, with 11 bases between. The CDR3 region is CATSDSGLVYNEQFF. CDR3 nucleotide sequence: TGTGCCACCAGTGATTCCGGTCTGGTGTACAATGAGCAGTTCTTC.

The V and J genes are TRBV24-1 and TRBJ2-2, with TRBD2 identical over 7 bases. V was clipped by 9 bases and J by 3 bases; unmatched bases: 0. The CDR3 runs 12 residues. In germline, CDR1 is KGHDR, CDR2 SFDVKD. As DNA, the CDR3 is TGTGCCACCCGGGGGGACACCGGGGAGCTGTTTTTT. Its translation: CATRGDTGELFF.

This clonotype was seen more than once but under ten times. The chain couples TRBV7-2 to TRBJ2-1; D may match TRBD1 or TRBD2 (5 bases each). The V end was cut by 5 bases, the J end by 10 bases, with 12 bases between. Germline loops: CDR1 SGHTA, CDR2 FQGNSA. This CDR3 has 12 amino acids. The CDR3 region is CASSPGPQEQFF. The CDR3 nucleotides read TGTGCCAGCAGCCCGGGGCCGCAGGAGCAGTTCTTC.

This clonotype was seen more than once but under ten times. The CDR3 DNA follows: TGCGCCAGCAGCTTGGCCTTGCGGGGTCCGGCAGATACGCAGTATTTT. Protein: CASSLALRGPADTQYF. This chain uses TRBV5-1 with TRBJ2-3; perhaps TRBD2 as D (6 bases). The V end was cut by 0 bases, the J end by 4 bases, with 15 bases between. The CDR3 spans 16 residues. The germline V gene encodes CDR1 SGHRS and CDR2 YFSETQ.

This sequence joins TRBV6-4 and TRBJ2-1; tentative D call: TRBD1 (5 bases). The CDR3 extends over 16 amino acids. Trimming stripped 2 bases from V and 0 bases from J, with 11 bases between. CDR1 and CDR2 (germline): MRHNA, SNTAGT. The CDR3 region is CASSDRQQSSYNEQFF. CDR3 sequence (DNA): TGTGCCAGCAGTGACAGACAGCAGAGCTCCTACAATGAGCAGTTCTTC.

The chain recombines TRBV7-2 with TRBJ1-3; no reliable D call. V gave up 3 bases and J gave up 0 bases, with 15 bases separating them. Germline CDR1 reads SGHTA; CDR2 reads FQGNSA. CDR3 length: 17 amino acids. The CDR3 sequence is CASSFDFRASSGNTIYF. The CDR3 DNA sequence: TGTGCCAGCAGCTTTGATTTTCGGGCCAGCTCTGGAAACACCATATATTTT.

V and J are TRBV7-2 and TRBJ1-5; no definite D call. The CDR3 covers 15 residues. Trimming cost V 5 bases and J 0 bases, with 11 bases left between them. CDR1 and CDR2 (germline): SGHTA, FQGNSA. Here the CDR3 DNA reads TGTGCCAGCAGCCTTCAGTCGGATAGCAATCAGCCCCAGCATTTT. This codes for CASSLQSDSNQPQHF. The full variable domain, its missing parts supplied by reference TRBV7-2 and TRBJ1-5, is GAGVSQSPSNKVTEKGKDVELRCDPISGHTALYWYRQSLGQGLEFLIYFQGNSAPDKSGLPSDRFSAERTGGSVSTLTIQRTQQEDSAVYLCASSLQSDSNQPQHFGDGTRLSIL.

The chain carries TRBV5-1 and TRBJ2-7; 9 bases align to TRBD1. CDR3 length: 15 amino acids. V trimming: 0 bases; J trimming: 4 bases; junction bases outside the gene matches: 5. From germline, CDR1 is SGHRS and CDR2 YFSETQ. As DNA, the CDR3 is TGCGCCAGCAGCTTGGATTGGGACAGGGCGTACGAGCAGTACTTC. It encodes CASSLDWDRAYEQYF. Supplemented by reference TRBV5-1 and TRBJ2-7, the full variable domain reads KAGVTQTPRYLIKTRGQQVTLSCSPISGHRSVSWYQQTPGQGLQFLFEYFSETQRNKGNFPGRFSGRQFSNSRSEMNVSTLELGDSALYLCASSLDWDRAYEQYFGPGTRLTVT.

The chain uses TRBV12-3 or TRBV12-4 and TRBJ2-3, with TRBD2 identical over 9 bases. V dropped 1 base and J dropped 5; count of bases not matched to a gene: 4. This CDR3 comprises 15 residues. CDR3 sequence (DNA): TGTGCCAGCAGTTTAGGCGGGGGGGCAGGAGATACGCAGTATTTT. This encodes CASSLGGGAGDTQYF.

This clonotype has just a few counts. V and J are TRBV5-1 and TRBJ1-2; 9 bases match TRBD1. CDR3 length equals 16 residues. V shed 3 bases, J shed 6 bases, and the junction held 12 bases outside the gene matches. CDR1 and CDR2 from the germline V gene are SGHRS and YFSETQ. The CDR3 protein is CASSSTRDRGYDGYTF. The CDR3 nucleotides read TGCGCCAGCAGCTCAACTCGAGACAGGGGGTACGATGGCTACACCTTC.

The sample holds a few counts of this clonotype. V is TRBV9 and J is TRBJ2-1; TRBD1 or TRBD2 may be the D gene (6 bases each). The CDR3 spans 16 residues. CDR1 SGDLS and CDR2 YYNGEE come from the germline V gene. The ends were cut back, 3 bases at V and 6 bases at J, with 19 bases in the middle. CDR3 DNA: TGTGCCAGCAGCGGACCCCGCGAGGGGGGAAGCAATGAGCAGTTCTTC. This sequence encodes CASSGPREGGSNEQFF.

CDR3 sequence reads: CASSPIWEGTGELFF. CDR3 nucleotides: TGCGCCAGCAGCCCGATTTGGGAGGGCACCGGGGAGCTGTTTTTT. The gene calls are TRBV5-1 and TRBJ2-2; 7 bases agree with TRBD2. Unmatched junction bases numbered 7, after V lost 4 bases and J lost 4 bases. Germline assignment: CDR1 SGHRS and CDR2 YFSETQ. The CDR3 consists of 15 residues. Looking up the rest from reference TRBV5-1 and TRBJ2-2 gives the full variable domain: KAGVTQTPRYLIKTRGQQVTLSCSPISGHRSVSWYQQTPGQGLQFLFEYFSETQRNKGNFPGRFSGRQFSNSRSEMNVSTLELGDSALYLCASSPIWEGTGELFFGEGSRLTVL.

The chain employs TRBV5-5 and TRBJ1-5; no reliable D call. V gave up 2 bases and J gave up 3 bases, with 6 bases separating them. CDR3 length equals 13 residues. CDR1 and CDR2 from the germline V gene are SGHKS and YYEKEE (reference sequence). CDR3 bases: TGTGCCAGCAGCTTTGGGGACAATCAGCCCCAGCATTTT. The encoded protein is CASSFGDNQPQHF. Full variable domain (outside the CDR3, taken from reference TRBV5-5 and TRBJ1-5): DAGVTQSPTHLIKTRGQQVTLRCSPISGHKSVSWYQQVLGQGPQFIFQYYEKEERGRGNFPDRFSARQFPNYSSELNVNALLLGDSALYLCASSFGDNQPQHFGDGTRLSIL.

The CDR3 DNA is TGTGCCAGCAGTTCGACTCCGGGGGCCCGCACAGATACGCAGTATTTT. Its protein is CASSSTPGARTDTQYF. The chain uses TRBV12-3 or TRBV12-4 and TRBJ2-3, with D perhaps matching TRBD1 or TRBD2 (6 bases each). The CDR3 sequence is 16 residues long. Trimming stripped 4 bases from V and 1 base from J, with 15 bases between.

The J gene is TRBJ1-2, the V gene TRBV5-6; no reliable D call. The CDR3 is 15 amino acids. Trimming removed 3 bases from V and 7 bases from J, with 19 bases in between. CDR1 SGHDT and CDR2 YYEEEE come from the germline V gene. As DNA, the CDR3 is TGTGCCAGCAGCTCCCCTGGGCCGGGGAAGGCTGGCTACACCTTC. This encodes CASSSPGPGKAGYTF.

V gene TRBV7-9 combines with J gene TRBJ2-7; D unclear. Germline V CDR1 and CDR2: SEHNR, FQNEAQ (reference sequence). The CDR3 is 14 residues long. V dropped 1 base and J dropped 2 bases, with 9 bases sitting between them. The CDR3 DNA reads TGTGCCAGCAGCTTAGACCCCAGTACCTACGAGCAGTACTTC. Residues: CASSLDPSTYEQYF.